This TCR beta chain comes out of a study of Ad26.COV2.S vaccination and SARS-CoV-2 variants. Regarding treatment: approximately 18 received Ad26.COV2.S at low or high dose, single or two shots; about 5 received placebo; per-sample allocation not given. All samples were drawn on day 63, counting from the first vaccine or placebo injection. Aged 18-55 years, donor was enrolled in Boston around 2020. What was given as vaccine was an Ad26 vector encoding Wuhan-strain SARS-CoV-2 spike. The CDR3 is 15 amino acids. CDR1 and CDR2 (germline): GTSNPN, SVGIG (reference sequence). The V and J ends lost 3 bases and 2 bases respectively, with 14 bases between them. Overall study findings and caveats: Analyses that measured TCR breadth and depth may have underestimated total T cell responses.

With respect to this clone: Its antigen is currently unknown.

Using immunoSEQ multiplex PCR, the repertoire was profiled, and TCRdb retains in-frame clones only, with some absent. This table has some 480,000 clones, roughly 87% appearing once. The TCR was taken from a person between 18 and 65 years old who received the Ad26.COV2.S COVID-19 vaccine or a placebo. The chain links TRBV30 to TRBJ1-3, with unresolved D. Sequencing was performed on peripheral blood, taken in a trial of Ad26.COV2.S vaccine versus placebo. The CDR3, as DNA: TGTGCCTGGAGGGACCGGACCATCCCTGGAAACACCATATATTTT. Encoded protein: CAWRDRTIPGNTIYF.